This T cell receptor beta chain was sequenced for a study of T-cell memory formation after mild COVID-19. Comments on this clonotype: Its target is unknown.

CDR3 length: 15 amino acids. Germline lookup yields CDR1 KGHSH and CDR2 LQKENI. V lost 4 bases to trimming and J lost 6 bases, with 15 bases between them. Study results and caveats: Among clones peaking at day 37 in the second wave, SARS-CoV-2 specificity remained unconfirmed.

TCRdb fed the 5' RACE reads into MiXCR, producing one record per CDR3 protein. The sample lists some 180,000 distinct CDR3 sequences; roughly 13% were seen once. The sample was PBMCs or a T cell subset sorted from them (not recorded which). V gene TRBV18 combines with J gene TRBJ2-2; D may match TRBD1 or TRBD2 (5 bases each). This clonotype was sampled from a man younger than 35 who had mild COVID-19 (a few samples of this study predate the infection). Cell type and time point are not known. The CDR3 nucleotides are TGTGCCAGCTCACGGGACCCCTCCACCGCCGGGGAGCTGTTTTTT. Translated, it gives CASSRDPSTAGELFF.